These 20 T cell receptor beta chains were all obtained from the same sample, sequenced in a study of blood T cell repertoires in COVID-19. Measured with immunoSEQ multiplex PCR; TCRdb has only the in-frame clones, and not every one. The data hold about 140,000 clones, with roughly 80% observed a single time. Material: peripheral blood. The source of these receptors is a woman between 50 and 59 years old with active or convalescent COVID-19.

This clone appeared a few times. The CDR3 sequence is CASSSPRGKGLNTGELFF. The CDR3 bases are TGTGCCAGCAGCTCTCCTCGGGGGAAAGGACTCAACACCGGGGAGCTGTTTTTT. V gene TRBV7-2 combines with J gene TRBJ2-2; D is possibly TRBD2 (6 bases). CDR3 size: 18 residues. Trimming removed 4 bases at V and 2 bases at J, with 20 bases between. Per germline, CDR1 SGHTA and CDR2 FQGNSA.

The chain has TRBV11-3 and TRBJ2-3; unclear D gene. The CDR3 runs 13 residues. Germline CDR1 and CDR2: SGHNT and YENEEA. V was shortened by 5 bases and J by 4 bases, with 10 bases between the two germline ends. CDR3 loop: CASSPEAADTQYF. CDR3 coding DNA: TGTGCCAGCAGCCCCGAGGCCGCAGATACGCAGTATTTT.

This CDR3 is CASSPGHLMNTEAFF. Here the CDR3 DNA reads TGTGCCAGCTCACCGGGACACCTCATGAACACTGAAGCTTTCTTT. This chain connects TRBV18 to TRBJ1-1; tentative D call: TRBD1 (6 bases). Germline V CDR1 and CDR2: KGHSH, LQKENI. The CDR3 extends over 15 amino acids. The V and J ends lost 3 bases and 0 bases respectively, with 11 bases between them.

In its sample, this clone was seen many times. This chain links TRBV29-1 with TRBJ1-2; TRBD1 matches 9 bases. The CDR3 length is 13 residues. Germline V gives CDR1 SQVTM, CDR2 ANQGSEA. The ends lost 6 bases at V and 4 bases at J; junction bases unmatched: 6. CDR3 residues: CSVQGARGYGYTF. DNA for the CDR3: TGCAGCGTACAGGGGGCGAGGGGCTATGGCTACACCTTC.

This clone was observed a handful of times. This chain joins TRBV19 and TRBJ2-7, with D possibly being TRBD1 (6 bases). V lost 2 bases and J lost 0, with 8 bases in between. This CDR3 has 14 residues. The germline gives CDR1 LNHDA, CDR2 SQIVND (reference sequence). CDR3 nucleotide sequence: TGTGCCAGTAGTATAACAGGGAGCTCCTACGAGCAGTACTTC. This translates into CASSITGSSYEQYF.

The genes are TRBV28 and TRBJ1-2; 8 bases match TRBD1. The germline gives CDR1 MDHEN, CDR2 SYDVKM. The CDR3 loop spans 12 amino acids. V shed 7 bases and J 7 bases; nucleotides not matched to a gene: 5. The CDR3 loop reads CASKGQAVGYTF. The CDR3 coding sequence is TGTGCCAGCAAGGGACAGGCGGTTGGCTACACCTTC.

This rearrangement joins TRBV7-2 to TRBJ1-1; 9 bases are shared with TRBD1. Per germline, CDR1 SGHTA and CDR2 FQGNSA. The CDR3 sequence is 16 residues long. V dropped 1 base and J dropped 4; count of bases not matched to a gene: 7. The CDR3 sequence: CASSLEEWGQGTEAFF. The CDR3 nucleotides are TGTGCCAGCAGCTTAGAGGAGTGGGGACAGGGCACTGAAGCTTTCTTT.

The J gene is TRBJ1-2, the V gene TRBV11-2; weak D call: TRBD1 (5 bases). CDR1 is SGHAT, CDR2 FQNNGV, per germline. V gave up 4 bases and J gave up 8 bases, with 17 bases separating them. This CDR3 is 14 amino acids long. The CDR3 nucleotides are TGTGCCAGCAGCTCTCGGAAGGAGTGGGGCGGCTACACCTTC. It translates to CASSSRKEWGGYTF.

The chain combines TRBV5-4 with TRBJ1-1, with 9 bases aligning to TRBD1. Looked up from germline, CDR1 is SGHNT and CDR2 is YYREEE (reference sequence). J was trimmed by 5 bases and V by 2 bases; bases with no gene match: 4. The length of the CDR3 is 14 residues. CDR3 nucleotide sequence: TGTGCCAGCAGCTTCAAACAGGGGGCTACTGAAGCTTTCTTT. This gives the protein CASSFKQGATEAFF. Filled out from reference TRBV5-4 and TRBJ1-1, the complete variable domain reads ETGVTQSPTHLIKTRGQQVTLRCSSQSGHNTVSWYQQALGQGPQFIFQYYREEENGRGNFPPRFSGLQFPNYSSELNVNALELDDSALYLCASSFKQGATEAFFGQGTRLTVV.

Only one count was recorded for this clone. This same CDR3 is encoded by further DNA sequences in the sample. CDR3 protein: CASSPGRLSNQPQHF. CDR3 nucleotide sequence: TGTGCCAGCTCACCGGGGAGGTTGAGCAATCAGCCCCAGCATTTT. This chain connects TRBV18 to TRBJ1-5; D is undetermined. The CDR3 length is 15 residues. In germline, CDR1 is KGHSH, CDR2 LQKENI. The V and J ends lost 3 bases and 1 base respectively, with 10 bases between them.

This chain uses TRBV6-8 with TRBJ2-7; 7 bases fit TRBD1. With 2 bases clipped from V and 0 bases from J, the junction kept 7 bases outside the gene matches. The CDR3 spans 16 residues. From germline, CDR1 is MNHGY and CDR2 SAAAGT. DNA of the CDR3: TGTGCCAGCAGTTACCCGACAGGGACGTCCTCCTACGAGCAGTACTTC. Encoded protein: CASSYPTGTSSYEQYF.

J is TRBJ1-6 and V is TRBV25-1; maybe TRBD1 (5 bases). The germline gives CDR1 MGHDK, CDR2 SYGVNS. The V gene lost 1 base and the J gene lost 9 bases, with 13 bases spanning the gap. The length of the CDR3 is 15 residues. CDR3 residues: CASSELGGGSSPLHF. As DNA, the CDR3 is TGTGCCAGCAGTGAATTGGGGGGAGGCAGTTCACCCCTCCACTTT.

The rearrangement links TRBV6-1 to TRBJ1-1, with no clear D. In germline, CDR1 is MNHNS, CDR2 SASEGT. V shed 0 bases and J shed 5 bases, with 10 bases lying between them. The CDR3 has 14 amino acids. CDR3 region: CASSEALRETEAFF. The CDR3 coding sequence is TGTGCCAGCAGTGAAGCGCTTAGGGAGACTGAAGCTTTCTTT.

This clone was detected only a few times. The chain is built from TRBV7-2 and TRBJ2-5; 8 bases match TRBD1. The CDR3 is made up of 15 amino acids. The germline gives CDR1 SGHTA, CDR2 FQGNSA. After removal of 4 bases from V and 2 bases from J, the junction contained 6 bases not matched to a gene. In nucleotides, the CDR3 is TGTGCCAGCAGCTATGTGACAGGGGAGCAAGAGACCCAGTACTTC. Protein sequence: CASSYVTGEQETQYF.

The rearrangement joins TRBV28 to TRBJ1-1; D uncertain. The CDR3 runs 15 residues. Trimming pared 2 bases from V and 7 bases from J, leaving 17 bases between. Germline-derived CDR1 and CDR2 are MDHEN and SYDVKM. The CDR3 protein is CASSLSSLVGGEAFF. CDR3 in DNA: TGTGCCAGCAGTTTAAGTAGTTTAGTTGGAGGTGAAGCTTTCTTT.

The genes are TRBV4-2 and TRBJ2-2; 8 nucleotides agree with TRBD2. V lost 1 base, J lost 3 bases, and 7 bases stayed unmatched. Germline CDR1 LGHNA, CDR2 YNFKEQ. There are 17 residues in the CDR3. The CDR3: CASSQVPGLGDTGELFF. The CDR3 DNA sequence: TGTGCCAGCAGCCAAGTGCCGGGACTAGGGGACACCGGGGAGCTGTTTTTT.

The chain recombines TRBV5-1 with TRBJ2-2; TRBD2 matches at 10 bases. With V trimmed by 0 bases and J by 7 bases, 9 bases remained unmatched. Germline loops: CDR1 SGHRS, CDR2 YFSETQ. The CDR3 extends over 17 amino acids. Here the CDR3 reads CASSLAAGGPSDGELFF. CDR3 bases: TGCGCCAGCAGCTTGGCAGCGGGGGGGCCTTCGGACGGGGAGCTGTTTTTT.

This clone was observed a single time. The chain carries TRBV11-2 and TRBJ2-1; 7 bases fit TRBD1. CDR1 and CDR2 (germline): SGHAT, FQNNGV. The CDR3 extends over 15 amino acids. J was trimmed by 2 bases and V by 5 bases; bases with no gene match: 6. In DNA, the CDR3 is TGTGCCAGCAGCCTCTCGGGACAGACCTACAATGAGCAGTTCTTC. Translation gives CASSLSGQTYNEQFF.

The rearrangement uses TRBV27 and TRBJ1-1; D possibly corresponds to TRBD1 (5 bases). This CDR3 region has 18 residues. V lost 6 bases to trimming and J lost 0 bases, with 23 bases between them. Per germline, CDR1 MNHEY and CDR2 SMNVEV (reference sequence). Here the CDR3 reads CASSASTLQGVLNTEAFF. In DNA, the CDR3 is TGTGCCAGCAGCGCCTCTACTCTCCAAGGGGTCCTGAACACTGAAGCTTTCTTT.

The sample holds many counts of this clone. The chain combines TRBV4-3 with TRBJ2-1, with D tentatively TRBD2 (5 bases). Germline values: CDR1 LGHNA, CDR2 YSLEER. The V end lost 1 base, the J end lost 2 bases, and 9 bases lay between the germline ends. This CDR3 is 15 amino acids long. The CDR3 loop is CASSQGGGAYNEQFF. For the CDR3, the DNA is TGCGCCAGCAGCCAAGGTGGAGGAGCCTACAATGAGCAGTTCTTC.